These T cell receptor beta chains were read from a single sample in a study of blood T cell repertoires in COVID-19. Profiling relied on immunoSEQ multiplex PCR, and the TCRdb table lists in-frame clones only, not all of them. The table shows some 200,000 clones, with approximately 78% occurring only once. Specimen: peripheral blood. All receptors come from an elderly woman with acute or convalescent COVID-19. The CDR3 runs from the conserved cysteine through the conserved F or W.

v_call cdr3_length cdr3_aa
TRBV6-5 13 CASSSSEGRARYF
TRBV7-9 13 CASSLTERTEAFF
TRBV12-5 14 CASGLDTRQETQYF
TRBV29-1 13 CSVGRGGDTEAFF
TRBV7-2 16 CASSSINRGTNYGYTF
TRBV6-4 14 CASKPTGVNTEAFF
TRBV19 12 CASRGLGYGYTF
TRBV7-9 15 CASSLPQGGGYGYTF
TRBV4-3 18 CASSQDLPAGGFTDTQYF
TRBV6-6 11 CASWGGYEQYF
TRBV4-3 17 CASSQENRGGVVDTQYF
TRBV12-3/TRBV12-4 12 CASSLGPYGYTF
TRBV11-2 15 CASSLSGRASGEQFF
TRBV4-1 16 CASSQGVTGIMYEQYF
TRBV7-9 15 CASSPRDREYNEQFF
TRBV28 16 CASSFQGGQAIETQYF
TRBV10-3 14 CAISDGGGQETQYF
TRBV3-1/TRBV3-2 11 CASSRNYEQYF
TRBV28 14 CASSLRDRDGGYTF
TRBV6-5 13 CATNRDIFEKLFF
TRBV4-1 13 CASSQHSGLEQYF
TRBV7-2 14 CASSLTYSNQPQHF
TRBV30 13 CAWSGQLNTEAFF
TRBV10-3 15 CAISEQTAQLEKLFF
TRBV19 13 CASRTGGNTEAFF
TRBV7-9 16 CASSIDSGIGTGELFF
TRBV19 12 CASSSGSVAQHF
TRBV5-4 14 CASSLRASEDTQYF
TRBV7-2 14 CASSLGREAGELFF
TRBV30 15 CAWSLPESSGNTIYF
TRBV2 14 CASSEEGQGGGYTF
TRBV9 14 CASRPRDTGGTQYF
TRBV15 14 CATSREVASTEAFF
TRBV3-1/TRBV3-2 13 CASSQGGPYEQYF
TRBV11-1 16 CASSFSGGVDTGELFF
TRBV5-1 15 CASSTQDREQETQYF
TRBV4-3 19 CASSPFPPEGDFSGNTIYF
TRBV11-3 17 CASSSPADSGGYNEQFF
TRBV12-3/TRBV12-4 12 CASSWGGETQYF
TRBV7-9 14 CASSYGQTNTEAFF
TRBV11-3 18 CARTGGQGTEFGTDTQYF
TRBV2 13 CASSGTGGNTIYF
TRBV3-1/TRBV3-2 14 CASSQVQGGYEQYF
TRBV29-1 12 CSVSDTPTEAFF
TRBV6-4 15 CASSPGDLSSTEAFF
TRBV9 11 CASASNEKLFF
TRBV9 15 CASSVTPSSYNEQFF
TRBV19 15 CASKPQAGDNSPLHF
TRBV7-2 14 CASSSFDRSYEQYF
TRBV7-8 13 CASSRGRNTEAFF
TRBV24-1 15 CATSDPGQGNEKLFF
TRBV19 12 CASHGRNSPLHF
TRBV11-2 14 CASSLAWAEETQYF
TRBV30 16 CAWLPRGVHYNSPLHF
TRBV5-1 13 CASSLVSGTSPFF
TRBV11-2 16 CASSLELSSYNSPLHF
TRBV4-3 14 CASSQDEMNTEAFF
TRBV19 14 CASSIMGGAGEQYF